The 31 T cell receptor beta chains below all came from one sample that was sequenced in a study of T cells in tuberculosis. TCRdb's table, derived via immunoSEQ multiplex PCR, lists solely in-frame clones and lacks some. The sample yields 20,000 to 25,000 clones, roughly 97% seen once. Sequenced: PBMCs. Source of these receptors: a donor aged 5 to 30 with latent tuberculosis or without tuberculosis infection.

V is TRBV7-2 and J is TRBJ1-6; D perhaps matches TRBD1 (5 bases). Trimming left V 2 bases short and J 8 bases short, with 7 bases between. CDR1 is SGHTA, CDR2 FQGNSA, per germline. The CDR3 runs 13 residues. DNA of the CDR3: TGTGCCAGCAGCTTAACAGGAGATTCACCCCTCCACTTT. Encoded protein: CASSLTGDSPLHF.

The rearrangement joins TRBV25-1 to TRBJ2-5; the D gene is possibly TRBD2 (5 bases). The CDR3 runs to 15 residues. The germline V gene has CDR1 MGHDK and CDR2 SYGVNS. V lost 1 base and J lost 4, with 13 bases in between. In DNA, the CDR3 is TGTGCCAGCAGTGAATCCGAGCGGTCGGGAGAGACCCAGTACTTC. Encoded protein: CASSESERSGETQYF.

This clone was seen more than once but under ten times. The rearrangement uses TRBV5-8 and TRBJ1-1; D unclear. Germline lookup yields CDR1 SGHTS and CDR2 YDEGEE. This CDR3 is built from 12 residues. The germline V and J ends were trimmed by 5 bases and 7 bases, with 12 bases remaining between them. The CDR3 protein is CASRGSTHEAFF. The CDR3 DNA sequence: TGTGCCAGCAGGGGCAGCACCCATGAAGCTTTCTTT.

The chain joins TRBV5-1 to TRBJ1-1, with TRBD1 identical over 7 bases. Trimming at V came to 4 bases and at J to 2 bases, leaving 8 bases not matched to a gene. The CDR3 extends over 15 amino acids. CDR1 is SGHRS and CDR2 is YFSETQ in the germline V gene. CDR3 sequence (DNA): TGCGCCAGCAGCACGTTTACAGGGGCTAACACTGAAGCTTTCTTT. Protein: CASSTFTGANTEAFF.

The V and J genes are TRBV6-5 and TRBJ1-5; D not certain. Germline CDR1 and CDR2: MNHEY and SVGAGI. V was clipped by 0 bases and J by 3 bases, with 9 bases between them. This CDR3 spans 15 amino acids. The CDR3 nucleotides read TGTGCCAGCAGTTACTCAGGAGGCCCCAATCAGCCCCAGCATTTT. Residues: CASSYSGGPNQPQHF.

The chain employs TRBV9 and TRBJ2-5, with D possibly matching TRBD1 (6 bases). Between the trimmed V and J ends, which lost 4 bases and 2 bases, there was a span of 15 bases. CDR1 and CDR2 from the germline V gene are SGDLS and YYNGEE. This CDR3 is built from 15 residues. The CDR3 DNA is TGTGCCAGCAGCTCAGGGGTTGTAATACAAGAGACCCAGTACTTC. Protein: CASSSGVVIQETQYF.

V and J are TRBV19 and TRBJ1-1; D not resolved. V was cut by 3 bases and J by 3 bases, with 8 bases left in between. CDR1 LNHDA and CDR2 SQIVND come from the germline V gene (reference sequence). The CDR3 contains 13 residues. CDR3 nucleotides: TGTGCCAGTAGTATCCTTGTTGACACTGAAGCTTTCTTT. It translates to CASSILVDTEAFF.

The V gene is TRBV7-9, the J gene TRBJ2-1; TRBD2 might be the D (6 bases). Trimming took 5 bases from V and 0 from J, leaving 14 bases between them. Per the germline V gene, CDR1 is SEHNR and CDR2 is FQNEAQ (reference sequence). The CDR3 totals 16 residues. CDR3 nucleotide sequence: TGTGCCAGCAGCCGCCTTAGCGGAGGCTCCTACAATGAGCAGTTCTTC. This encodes CASSRLSGGSYNEQFF.

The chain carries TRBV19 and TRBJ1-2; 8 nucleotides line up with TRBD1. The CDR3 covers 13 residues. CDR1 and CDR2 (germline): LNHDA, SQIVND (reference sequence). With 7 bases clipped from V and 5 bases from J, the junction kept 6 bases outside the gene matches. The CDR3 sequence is CASKDGQGYGYTF. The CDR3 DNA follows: TGTGCCAGTAAGGATGGACAGGGTTATGGCTACACCTTC. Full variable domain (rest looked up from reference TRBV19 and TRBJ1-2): DGGITQSPKYLFRKEGQNVTLSCEQNLNHDAMYWYRQDPGQGLRLIYYSQIVNDFQKGDIAEGYSVSREKKESFPLTVTSAQKNPTAFYLCASKDGQGYGYTFGSGTRLTVV.

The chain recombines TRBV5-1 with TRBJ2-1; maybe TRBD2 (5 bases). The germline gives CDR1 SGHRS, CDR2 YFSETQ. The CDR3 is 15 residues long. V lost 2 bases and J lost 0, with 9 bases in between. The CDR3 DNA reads TGCGCCAGCAGCTTAAGTGGGAGCTCCTACAATGAGCAGTTCTTC. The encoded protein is CASSLSGSSYNEQFF.

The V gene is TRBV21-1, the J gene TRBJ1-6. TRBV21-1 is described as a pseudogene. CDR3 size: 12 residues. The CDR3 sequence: CASSNGDSPLHF. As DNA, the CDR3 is TGTGCCAGCAGCAATGGAGATTCACCCCTCCACTTT.

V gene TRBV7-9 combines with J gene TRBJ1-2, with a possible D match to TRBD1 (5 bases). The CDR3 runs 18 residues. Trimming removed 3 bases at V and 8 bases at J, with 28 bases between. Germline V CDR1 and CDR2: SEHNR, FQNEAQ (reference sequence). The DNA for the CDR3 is TGTGCCAGCAGCTTGGCGACAGCCCGCAGACGTGAAAGGTACGGCTACACCTTC. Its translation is CASSLATARRRERYGYTF.

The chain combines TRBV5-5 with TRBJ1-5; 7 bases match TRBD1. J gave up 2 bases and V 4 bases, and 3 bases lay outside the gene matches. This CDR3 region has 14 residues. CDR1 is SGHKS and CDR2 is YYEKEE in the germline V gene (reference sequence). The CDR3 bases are TGTGCCAGCAGCCATACAGGGGGCAATCAGCCCCAGCATTTT. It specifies CASSHTGGNQPQHF.

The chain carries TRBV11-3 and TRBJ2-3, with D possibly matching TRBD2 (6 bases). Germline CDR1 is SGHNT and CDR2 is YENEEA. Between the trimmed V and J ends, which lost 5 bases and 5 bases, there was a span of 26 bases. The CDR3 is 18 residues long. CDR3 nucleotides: TGTGCCAGCAGCACATGGGACTCTCCCTCGAGAAAAGGAGATACGCAGTATTTT. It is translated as CASSTWDSPSRKGDTQYF.

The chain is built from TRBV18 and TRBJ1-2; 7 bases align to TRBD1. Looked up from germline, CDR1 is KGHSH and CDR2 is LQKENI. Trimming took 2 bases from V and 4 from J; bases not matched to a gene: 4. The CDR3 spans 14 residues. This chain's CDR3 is CASSPVGDSYGYTF. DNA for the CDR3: TGTGCCAGCTCACCAGTCGGGGACAGCTATGGCTACACCTTC.

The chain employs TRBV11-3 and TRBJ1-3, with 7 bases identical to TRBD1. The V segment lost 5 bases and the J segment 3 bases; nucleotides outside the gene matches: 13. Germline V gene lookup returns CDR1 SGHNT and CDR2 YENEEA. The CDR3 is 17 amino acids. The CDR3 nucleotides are TGTGCCAGCAGCCCTCCCATAGGGGGCGTTCGTGGAAACACCATATATTTT. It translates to CASSPPIGGVRGNTIYF.

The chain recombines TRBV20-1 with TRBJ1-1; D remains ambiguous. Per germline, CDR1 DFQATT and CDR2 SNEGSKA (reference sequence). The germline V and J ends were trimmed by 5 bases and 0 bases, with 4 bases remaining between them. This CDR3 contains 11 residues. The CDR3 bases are TGCAGTGCTCCTTTGAACACTGAAGCTTTCTTT. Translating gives CSAPLNTEAFF.

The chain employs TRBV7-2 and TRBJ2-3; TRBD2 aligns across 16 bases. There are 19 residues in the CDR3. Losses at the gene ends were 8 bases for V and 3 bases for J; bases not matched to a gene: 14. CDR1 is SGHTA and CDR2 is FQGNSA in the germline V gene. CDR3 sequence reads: CASFLLGLAGGLGTDTQYF. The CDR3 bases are TGTGCCAGCTTCCTACTGGGACTAGCGGGAGGGCTGGGTACAGATACGCAGTATTTT.

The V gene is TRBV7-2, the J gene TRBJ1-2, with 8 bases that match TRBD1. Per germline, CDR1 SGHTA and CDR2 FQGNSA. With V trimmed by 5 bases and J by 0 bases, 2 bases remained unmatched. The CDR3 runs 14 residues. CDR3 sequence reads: CASSPDRANYGYTF. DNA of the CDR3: TGTGCCAGCAGCCCGGACAGGGCTAACTATGGCTACACCTTC.

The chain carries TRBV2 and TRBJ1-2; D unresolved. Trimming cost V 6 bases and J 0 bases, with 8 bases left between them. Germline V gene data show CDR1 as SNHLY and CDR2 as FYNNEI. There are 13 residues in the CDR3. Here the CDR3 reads CASSAGTNYGYTF. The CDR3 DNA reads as TGTGCCAGCAGCGCCGGGACTAACTATGGCTACACCTTC.

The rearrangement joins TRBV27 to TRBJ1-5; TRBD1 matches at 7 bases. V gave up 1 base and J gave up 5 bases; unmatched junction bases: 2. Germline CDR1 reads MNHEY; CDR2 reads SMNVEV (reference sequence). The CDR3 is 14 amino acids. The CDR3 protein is CASSLWQGDQPQHF. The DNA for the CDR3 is TGTGCCAGCAGTTTATGGCAGGGGGATCAGCCCCAGCATTTT.

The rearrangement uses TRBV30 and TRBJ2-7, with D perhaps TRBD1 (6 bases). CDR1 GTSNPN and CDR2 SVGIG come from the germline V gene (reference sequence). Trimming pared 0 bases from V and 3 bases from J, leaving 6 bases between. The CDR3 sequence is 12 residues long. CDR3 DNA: TGTGCCTGGAGTGTGACAGGCTACGAGCAGTACTTC. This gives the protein CAWSVTGYEQYF.

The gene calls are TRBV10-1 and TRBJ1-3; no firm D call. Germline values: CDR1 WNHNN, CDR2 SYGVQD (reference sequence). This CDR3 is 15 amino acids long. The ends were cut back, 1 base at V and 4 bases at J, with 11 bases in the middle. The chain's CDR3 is CASSEYREIGNTIYF. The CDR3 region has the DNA TGCGCCAGCAGTGAGTACCGGGAAATCGGAAACACCATATATTTT.

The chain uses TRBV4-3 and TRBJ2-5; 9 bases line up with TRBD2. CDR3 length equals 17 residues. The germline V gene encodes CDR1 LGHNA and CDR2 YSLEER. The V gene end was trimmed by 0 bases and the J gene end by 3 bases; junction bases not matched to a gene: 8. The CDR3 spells CASSQESASGAEETQYF. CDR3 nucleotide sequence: TGCGCCAGCAGCCAAGAGTCGGCTAGCGGGGCGGAAGAGACCCAGTACTTC.

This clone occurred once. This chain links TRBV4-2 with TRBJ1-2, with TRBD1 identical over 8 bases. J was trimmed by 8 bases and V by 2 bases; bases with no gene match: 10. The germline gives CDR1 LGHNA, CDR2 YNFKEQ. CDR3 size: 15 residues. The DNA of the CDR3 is TGTGCCAGCAGCCAATCCGACAGGGGCGTCAGCGGCTACACCTTC. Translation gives CASSQSDRGVSGYTF.

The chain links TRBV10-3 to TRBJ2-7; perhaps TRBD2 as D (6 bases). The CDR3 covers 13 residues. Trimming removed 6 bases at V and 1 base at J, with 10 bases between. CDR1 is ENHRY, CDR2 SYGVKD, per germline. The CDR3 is CAISPGLSYEQYF. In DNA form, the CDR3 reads TGTGCCATCAGCCCGGGACTGTCCTACGAGCAGTACTTC.

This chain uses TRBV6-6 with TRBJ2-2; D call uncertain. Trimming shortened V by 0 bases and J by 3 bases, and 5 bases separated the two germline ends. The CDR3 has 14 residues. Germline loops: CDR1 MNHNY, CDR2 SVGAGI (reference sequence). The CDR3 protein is CASSYSSDTGELFF. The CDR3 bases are TGTGCCAGCAGTTACTCGAGCGACACCGGGGAGCTGTTTTTT.

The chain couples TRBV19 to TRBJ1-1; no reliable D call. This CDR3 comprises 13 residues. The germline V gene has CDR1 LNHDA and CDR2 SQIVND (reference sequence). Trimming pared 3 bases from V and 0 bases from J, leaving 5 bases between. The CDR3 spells CASSMRMNTEAFF. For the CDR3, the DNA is TGTGCCAGTAGTATGAGGATGAACACTGAAGCTTTCTTT.

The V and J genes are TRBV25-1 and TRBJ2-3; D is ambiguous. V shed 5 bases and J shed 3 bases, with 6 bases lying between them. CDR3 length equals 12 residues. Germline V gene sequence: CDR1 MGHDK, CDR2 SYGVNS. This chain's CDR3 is CASSRTTDTQYF. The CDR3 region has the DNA TGTGCCAGCAGTAGAACTACAGATACGCAGTATTTT.

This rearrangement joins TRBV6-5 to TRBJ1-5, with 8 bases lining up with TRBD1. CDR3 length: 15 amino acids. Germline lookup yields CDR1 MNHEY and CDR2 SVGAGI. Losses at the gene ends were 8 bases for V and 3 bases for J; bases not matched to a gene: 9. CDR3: CASAPDRGHNQPQHF. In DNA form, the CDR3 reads TGTGCCAGCGCACCCGACAGGGGTCACAATCAGCCCCAGCATTTT.

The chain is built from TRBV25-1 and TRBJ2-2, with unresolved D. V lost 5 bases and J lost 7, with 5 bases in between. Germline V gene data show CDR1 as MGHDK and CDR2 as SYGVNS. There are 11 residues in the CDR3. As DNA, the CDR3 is TGTGCCAGCAGTTTGTACGGGGAGCTGTTTTTT. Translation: CASSLYGELFF.